Presented here are 25 T cell receptor beta chains from one specimen sequenced in a study of blood T cell repertoires in COVID-19. Profiled with immunoSEQ multiplex PCR; TCRdb holds only in-frame clones, not every one. The data show tens of thousands of clones, about 70% seen once. Sequencing was done on a sample of peripheral blood. Receptor source: a man in his fifties with active or convalescent COVID-19.

This clone was counted a single time. The chain combines TRBV2 with TRBJ2-3; 8 bases align to TRBD2. J lost 7 bases, V lost 6 bases, and 15 bases had no gene match. Germline V gives CDR1 SNHLY, CDR2 FYNNEI. The CDR3 runs to 16 residues. CDR3 sequence reads: CASSPSGGGSGNTQYF. The CDR3 DNA reads as TGTGCCAGCAGCCCATCGGGGGGGGGCTCTGGTAATACGCAGTATTTT.

This clone has more than one count but fewer than ten. This sequence joins TRBV5-4 and TRBJ2-7; 10 bases are shared with TRBD2. The CDR3 covers 15 residues. V gave up 5 bases and J gave up 3 bases; unmatched junction bases: 8. From germline, CDR1 is SGHNT and CDR2 YYREEE (reference sequence). The DNA of the CDR3 is TGTGCCAGCAGACCCTCTAGCGGGGGCTACTACGAGCAGTACTTC. Encoded protein: CASRPSSGGYYEQYF.

The chain links TRBV18 to TRBJ1-1, with TRBD1 identical over 7 bases. The V and J ends lost 3 bases and 2 bases, in that order; junction bases with no gene match: 6. Germline loops: CDR1 KGHSH, CDR2 LQKENI. This CDR3 has 15 amino acids. Here the CDR3 reads CASSPDAGGNTEAFF. As DNA, the CDR3 is TGTGCCAGCTCACCTGACGCAGGGGGTAACACTGAAGCTTTCTTT.

This sequence joins TRBV5-1 and TRBJ2-3; 13 bases align to TRBD2. The CDR3 runs 16 residues. V trimming: 4 bases; J trimming: 4 bases; junction bases outside the gene matches: 6. Germline CDR1 SGHRS, CDR2 YFSETQ. The CDR3 DNA reads as TGCGCCAGCAGCCCACTAGCGGGGGGGCATGCAGATACGCAGTATTTT. As protein: CASSPLAGGHADTQYF.

Of note for this clone: An end of the junction does not agree with germline; a read error may underlie this. V usage is TRBV2 and J usage is TRBJ2-5, with D possibly being TRBD2 (5 bases). This CDR3 has 13 amino acids. Germline V gene data show CDR1 as SNHLY and CDR2 as FYNNEI. CDR3 sequence: CASSLDYQGTQYF. In nucleotides, the CDR3 is TGTGCCAGCAGTTTAGACTACCAAGGGACCCAGTACTTC.

Only one count was recorded for this clone. This chain connects TRBV6-5 to TRBJ1-4; TRBD1 aligns across 9 bases. The CDR3 is 15 amino acids. V lost 0 bases to trimming and J lost 6 bases; unmatched junction nucleotides: 2. Germline V lookup: CDR1 MNHEY, CDR2 SVGAGI. The CDR3 sequence is CASSYSGTGYEKLFF. The CDR3 nucleotides are TGTGCCAGCAGTTACTCCGGGACAGGGTATGAAAAACTGTTTTTT.

The chain employs TRBV18 and TRBJ1-1, with 10 bases identical to TRBD1. The CDR3 loop spans 14 amino acids. Germline V gene lookup returns CDR1 KGHSH and CDR2 LQKENI. Trimming took 6 bases from V and 1 from J; bases not matched to a gene: 2. CDR3 bases: TGTGCCAGCTCTCGGGACAGGGGGAACACTGAAGCTTTCTTT. The encoded protein is CASSRDRGNTEAFF.

DNA for the CDR3: TGCGCCAGCAGCCAGGGAGGACAGGGAAGAGAAAAACTGTTTTTT. This translates into CASSQGGQGREKLFF. This chain links TRBV4-1 with TRBJ1-4, with 8 bases aligning to TRBD1. CDR3 length: 15 residues. The germline V gene encodes CDR1 MGHRA and CDR2 YSYEKL. Trimming cost V 3 bases and J 8 bases; bases outside gene matches: 8.

V is TRBV19 and J is TRBJ1-2; TRBD1 aligns across 11 bases. V was clipped by 5 bases and J by 4 bases; unmatched bases: 15. Germline V gives CDR1 LNHDA, CDR2 SQIVND (reference sequence). This CDR3 is 18 amino acids long. CDR3 DNA: TGTGCCAGTAGTTACGCTCCCGGGACAGGGGGATACTCCTATGGCTACACCTTC. This sequence encodes CASSYAPGTGGYSYGYTF.

In its sample, this clone was seen a few times. V is TRBV5-4 and J is TRBJ1-3; 9 bases map to TRBD1. Germline lookup yields CDR1 SGHNT and CDR2 YYREEE (reference sequence). CDR3 length: 16 amino acids. The J segment lost 4 bases and the V segment lost 4 bases, leaving 9 bases of the junction unmatched. The DNA of the CDR3 is TGTGCCAGCAGCCGAGTAGGGGGACAGGGAGGAAACACCATATATTTT. Protein: CASSRVGGQGGNTIYF.

The genes are TRBV7-7 and TRBJ1-3; D is unclear. The V end was cut by 2 bases, the J end by 4 bases, with 9 bases between. Per the germline V gene, CDR1 is SSHAT and CDR2 is FNYEAQ (reference sequence). This CDR3 is 14 amino acids long. As DNA, the CDR3 is TGTGCCAGCAGCTTATCCCCCTCCGGAAACACCATATATTTT. Translated, it gives CASSLSPSGNTIYF.

V and J are TRBV7-8 and TRBJ2-1; 8 nucleotides line up with TRBD2. Germline CDR1 is SGHVS and CDR2 is FQNEAQ. The CDR3 covers 15 residues. Trimming at V came to 1 base and at J to 9 bases, leaving 8 bases not matched to a gene. DNA for the CDR3: TGTGCCAGCAGCTTAGTGTCGGGGGGGCCAGGTGAGCAGTTCTTC. It yields the protein CASSLVSGGPGEQFF.

The chain combines TRBV4-1 with TRBJ2-4; no clear D. The CDR3 sequence is 14 residues long. The germline CDR1 and CDR2 sequences are MGHRA and YSYEKL. Deletions cut 0 bases from V and 0 bases from J, with 3 bases between. In DNA form, the CDR3 reads TGCGCCAGCAGCCAAGACCTAGCCAAAAACATTCAGTACTTC. Translating gives CASSQDLAKNIQYF.

The chain couples TRBV11-2 to TRBJ2-3; 9 positions agree with TRBD2. The V gene's germline CDR1 is SGHAT and CDR2 FQNNGV. J gave up 4 bases and V 2 bases, and 4 bases lay outside the gene matches. The CDR3 is 15 residues long. The CDR3 region has the DNA TGTGCCAGCAGCTTACAGCGGGGGGCCTCAGATACGCAGTATTTT. Translating gives CASSLQRGASDTQYF.

This CDR3 is CASSLGAGMNTEAFF. The CDR3 DNA is TGTGCCAGCAGCTTAGGGGCAGGGATGAACACTGAAGCTTTCTTT. The genes are TRBV7-9 and TRBJ1-1; TRBD1 is a possible D gene (5 bases). The CDR3 runs to 15 residues. The V end was cut by 1 base, the J end by 0 bases, with 9 bases between. CDR1 and CDR2 (germline): SEHNR, FQNEAQ (reference sequence). The complete variable domain, with remaining parts taken from reference TRBV7-9 and TRBJ1-1, reads DTGVSQNPRHKITKRGQNVTFRCDPISEHNRLYWYRQTLGQGPEFLTYFQNEAQLEKSRLLSDRFSAERPKGSFSTLEIQRTEQGDSAMYLCASSLGAGMNTEAFFGQGTRLTVV.

This clone appeared a single time. This chain links TRBV7-2 with TRBJ1-2; D is unclear. Germline lookup yields CDR1 SGHTA and CDR2 FQGNSA. This CDR3 has 12 residues. Trimming pared 6 bases from V and 1 base from J, leaving 6 bases between. CDR3 bases: TGTGCCAGCAGTATTTTTAACTATGGCTACACCTTC. Encoded protein: CASSIFNYGYTF. Using reference TRBV7-2 and TRBJ1-2 for the parts outside the CDR3, the full variable domain is GAGVSQSPSNKVTEKGKDVELRCDPISGHTALYWYRQSLGQGLEFLIYFQGNSAPDKSGLPSDRFSAERTGGSVSTLTIQRTQQEDSAVYLCASSIFNYGYTFGSGTRLTVV.

The gene calls are TRBV6-2 or TRBV6-3 and TRBJ2-5; no clear D. Trimming took 5 bases from V and 4 from J, leaving 11 bases between them. CDR3 length: 13 residues. Germline V CDR1 and CDR2: MNHEY, SVGEGT. The CDR3 loop reads CASSHSGGETQYF. DNA for the CDR3: TGTGCCAGCAGTCATTCCGGTGGAGAGACCCAGTACTTC.

V is TRBV11-2 and J is TRBJ1-5, with D tentatively TRBD1 (5 bases). This CDR3 region has 13 residues. Trimming took 1 base from V and 7 from J, leaving 8 bases between them. Per the germline V gene, CDR1 is SGHAT and CDR2 is FQNNGV. CDR3 sequence: CASSLGRGQPQHF. The DNA of the CDR3 is TGTGCCAGCAGCTTAGGAAGGGGACAGCCCCAGCATTTT.

The V and J genes are TRBV12-2 and TRBJ2-1; the table's D call, TRBD2, has no DNA check behind it. TRBV12-2 is labeled a pseudogene. The CDR3 spans 21 residues. The CDR3 nucleotides are TGTGCAAGTCGCTTAGTGGCAAGCCGCGGGACTAGCGGGGGGGCTGGGAATGAGCAGTTCTTC. Protein: CASRLVASRGTSGGAGNEQFF.

This chain links TRBV9 with TRBJ2-4; no reliable D call. The germline gives CDR1 SGDLS, CDR2 YYNGEE. The ends were cut back, 1 base at V and 0 bases at J, with 11 bases in the middle. This CDR3 has 16 amino acids. In nucleotides, the CDR3 is TGTGCCAGCAGCGTATCCTGGTCAGTAGCCAAAAACATTCAGTACTTC. It yields the protein CASSVSWSVAKNIQYF.

The chain uses TRBV6-2 or TRBV6-3 and TRBJ2-3; D not resolved. Trimming cost V 0 bases and J 8 bases, with 18 bases left between them. From germline, CDR1 is MNHEY and CDR2 SVGEGT. The CDR3 spans 16 residues. Written as DNA, the CDR3 is TGTGCCAGCAGTTACTCGAGATTTACCCGTTCGCGTACGCAGTATTTT. Its translation is CASSYSRFTRSRTQYF.

This sequence joins TRBV18 and TRBJ2-3; a possible D gene is TRBD2 (6 bases). The CDR3 sequence is 15 residues long. CDR1 KGHSH and CDR2 LQKENI come from the germline V gene. Trimming left V 3 bases short and J 6 bases short, with 16 bases between. The CDR3 sequence: CASSPGTASLDTQYF. CDR3 sequence (DNA): TGTGCCAGCTCACCCGGGACTGCCTCTCTGGATACGCAGTATTTT.

The rearrangement joins TRBV19 to TRBJ2-5; 7 nucleotides align to TRBD2. This CDR3 contains 15 residues. The V segment lost 4 bases and the J segment 4 bases; nucleotides outside the gene matches: 9. From germline, CDR1 is LNHDA and CDR2 SQIVND (reference sequence). Here the CDR3 DNA reads TGTGCCAGTAGTACCACCGCGGGGGTGGGAGAGACCCAGTACTTC. This gives the protein CASSTTAGVGETQYF.

This sequence joins TRBV4-1 and TRBJ1-2; D might be TRBD1 (5 bases). The CDR3 has 15 residues. The ends were cut back, 2 bases at V and 0 bases at J, with 10 bases in the middle. Germline V gives CDR1 MGHRA, CDR2 YSYEKL. CDR3 coding DNA: TGCGCCAGCAGCCAATGGCTCAGGGCTAACTATGGCTACACCTTC. It translates to CASSQWLRANYGYTF.

The chain couples TRBV28 to TRBJ1-6; a weak D match, TRBD1 (6 bases). CDR1 MDHEN and CDR2 SYDVKM come from the germline V gene. This CDR3 region has 17 residues. With 6 bases removed from V and 3 bases from J, the gap between germline ends came to 18 bases. The CDR3 DNA follows: TGTGCCAGCAGCCCCCCCACAGGGTTTAACTATAATTCACCCCTCCACTTT. Amino acid sequence: CASSPPTGFNYNSPLHF.